The following is a T cell receptor (beta chain) sequence with its context. The data stem from a study of blood T cell repertoires in COVID-19. All enrollees were about 18 to 90 years old and from 20 to 25 US areas. Germline V gives CDR1 KGHDR, CDR2 SFDVKD. Trimming stripped 9 bases from V and 6 bases from J, with 19 bases between. The CDR3 has 15 residues. The repertoire was sequenced with immunoSEQ multiplex PCR; TCRdb's copy has only in-frame clones and lacks some. The top ten hold around 3.7% of the sample, which has a few hundred thousand clones, about 86% seen once. The V gene is TRBV24-1, the J gene TRBJ2-2, with D possibly being TRBD2 (6 bases). The TCR comes from a man aged 50 to 60 who had recovered from COVID-19. Sample: PBMCs or T cells enriched from blood (not recorded which). In DNA form, the CDR3 reads TGTGCCACCCACTCTGGGGGACTCCCACCCGGGGAGCTGTTTTTT. It codes for CATHSGGLPPGELFF.